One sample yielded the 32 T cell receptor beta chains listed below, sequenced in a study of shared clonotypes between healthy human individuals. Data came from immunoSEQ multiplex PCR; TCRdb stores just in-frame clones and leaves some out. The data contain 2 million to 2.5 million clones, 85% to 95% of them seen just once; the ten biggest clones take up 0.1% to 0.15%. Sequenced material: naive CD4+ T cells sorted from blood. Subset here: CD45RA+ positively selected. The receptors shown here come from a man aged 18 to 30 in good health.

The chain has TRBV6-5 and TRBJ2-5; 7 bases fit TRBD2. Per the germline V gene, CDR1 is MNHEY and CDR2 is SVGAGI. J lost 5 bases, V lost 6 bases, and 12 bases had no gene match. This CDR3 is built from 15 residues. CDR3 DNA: TGTGCCAGCAGCCCGGGGGGTAGCGGAGCGGAGACCCAGTACTTC. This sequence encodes CASSPGGSGAETQYF.

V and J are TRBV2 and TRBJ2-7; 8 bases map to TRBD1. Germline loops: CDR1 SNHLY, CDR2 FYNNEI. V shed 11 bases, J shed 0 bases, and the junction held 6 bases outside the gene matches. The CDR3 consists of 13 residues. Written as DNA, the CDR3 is TGTGCCGGCCGGGACAGGAGCTCCTACGAGCAGTACTTC. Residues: CAGRDRSSYEQYF.

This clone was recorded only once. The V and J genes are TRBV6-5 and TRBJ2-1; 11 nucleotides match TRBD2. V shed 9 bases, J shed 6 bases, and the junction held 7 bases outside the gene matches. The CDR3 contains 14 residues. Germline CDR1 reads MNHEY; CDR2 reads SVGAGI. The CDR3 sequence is CASTSGRGGNEQFF. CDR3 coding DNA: TGTGCCAGTACTAGCGGGAGAGGGGGCAATGAGCAGTTCTTC.

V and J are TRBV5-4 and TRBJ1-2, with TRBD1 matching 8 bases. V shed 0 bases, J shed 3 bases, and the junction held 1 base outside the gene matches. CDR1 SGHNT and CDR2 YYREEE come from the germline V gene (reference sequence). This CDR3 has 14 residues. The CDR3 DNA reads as TGTGCCAGCAGCTTGGGGACAGGGCACTATGGCTACACCTTC. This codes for CASSLGTGHYGYTF.

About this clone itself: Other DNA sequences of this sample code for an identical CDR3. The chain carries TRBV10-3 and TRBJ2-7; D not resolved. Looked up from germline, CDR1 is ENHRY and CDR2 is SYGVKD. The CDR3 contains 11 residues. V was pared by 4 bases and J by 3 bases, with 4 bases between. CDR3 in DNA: TGTGCCATCAGTGCCAACTACGAGCAGTACTTC. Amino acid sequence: CAISANYEQYF.

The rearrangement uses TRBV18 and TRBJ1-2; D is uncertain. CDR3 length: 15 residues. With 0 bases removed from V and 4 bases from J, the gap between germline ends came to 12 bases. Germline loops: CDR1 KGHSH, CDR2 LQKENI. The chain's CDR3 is CASSPPSEGSYGYTF. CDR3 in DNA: TGTGCCAGCTCACCACCGTCCGAGGGTAGCTATGGCTACACCTTC. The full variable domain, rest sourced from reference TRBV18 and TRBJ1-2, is NAGVMQNPRHLVRRRGQEARLRCSPMKGHSHVYWYRQLPEEGLKFMVYLQKENIIDESGMPKERFSAEFPKEGPSILRIQQVVRGDSAAYFCASSPPSEGSYGYTFGSGTRLTVV.

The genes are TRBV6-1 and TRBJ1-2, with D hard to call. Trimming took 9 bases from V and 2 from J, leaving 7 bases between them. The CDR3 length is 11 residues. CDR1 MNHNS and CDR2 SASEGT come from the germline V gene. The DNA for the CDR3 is TGTGCCAGTGCCCTCAACTATGGCTACACCTTC. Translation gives CASALNYGYTF.

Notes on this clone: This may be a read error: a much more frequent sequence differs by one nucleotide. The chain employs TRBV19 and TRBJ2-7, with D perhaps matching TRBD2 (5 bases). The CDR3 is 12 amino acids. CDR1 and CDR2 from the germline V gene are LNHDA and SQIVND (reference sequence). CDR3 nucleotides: TGTGCCAGTAGTAGCTTCGGGAACGAGCGGTACTTC. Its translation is CASSSFGNERYF.

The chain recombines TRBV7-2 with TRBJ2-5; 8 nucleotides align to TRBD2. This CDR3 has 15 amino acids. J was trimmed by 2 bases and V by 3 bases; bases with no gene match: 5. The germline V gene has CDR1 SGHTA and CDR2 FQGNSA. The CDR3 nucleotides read TGTGCCAGCAGCTTCGATAGCGGGATTCAAGAGACCCAGTACTTC. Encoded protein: CASSFDSGIQETQYF.

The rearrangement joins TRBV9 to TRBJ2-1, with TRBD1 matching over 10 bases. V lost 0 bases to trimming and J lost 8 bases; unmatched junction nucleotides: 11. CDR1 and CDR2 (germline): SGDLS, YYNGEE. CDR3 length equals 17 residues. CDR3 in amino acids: CASSVAGHGTGADEQFF. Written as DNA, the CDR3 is TGTGCCAGCAGCGTAGCGGGTCACGGGACAGGGGCGGATGAGCAGTTCTTC.

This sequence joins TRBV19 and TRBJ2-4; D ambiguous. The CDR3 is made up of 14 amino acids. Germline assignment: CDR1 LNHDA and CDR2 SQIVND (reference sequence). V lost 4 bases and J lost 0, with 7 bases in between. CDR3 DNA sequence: TGTGCCAGTAGTAGGGCTGCAGCCAAAAACATTCAGTACTTC. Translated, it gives CASSRAAAKNIQYF. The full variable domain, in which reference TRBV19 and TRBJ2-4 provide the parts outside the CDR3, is DGGITQSPKYLFRKEGQNVTLSCEQNLNHDAMYWYRQDPGQGLRLIYYSQIVNDFQKGDIAEGYSVSREKKESFPLTVTSAQKNPTAFYLCASSRAAAKNIQYFGAGTRLSVL.

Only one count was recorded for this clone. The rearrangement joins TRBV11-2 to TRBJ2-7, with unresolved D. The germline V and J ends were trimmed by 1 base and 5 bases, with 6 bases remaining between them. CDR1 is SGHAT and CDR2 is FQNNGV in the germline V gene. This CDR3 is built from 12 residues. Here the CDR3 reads CASSLVPHEQYF. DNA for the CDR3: TGTGCCAGCAGCTTAGTACCGCACGAGCAGTACTTC. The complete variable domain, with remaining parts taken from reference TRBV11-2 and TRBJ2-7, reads EAGVAQSPRYKIIEKRQSVAFWCNPISGHATLYWYQQILGQGPKLLIQFQNNGVVDDSQLPKDRFSAERLKGVDSTLKIQPAKLEDSAVYLCASSLVPHEQYFGPGTRLTVT.

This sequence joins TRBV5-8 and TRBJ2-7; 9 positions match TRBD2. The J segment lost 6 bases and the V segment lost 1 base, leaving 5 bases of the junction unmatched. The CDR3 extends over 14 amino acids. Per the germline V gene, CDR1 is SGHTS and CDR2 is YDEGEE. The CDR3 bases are TGTGCCAGCAGCTTGCAGCGGGGGGCTTTCGAGCAGTACTTC. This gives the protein CASSLQRGAFEQYF.

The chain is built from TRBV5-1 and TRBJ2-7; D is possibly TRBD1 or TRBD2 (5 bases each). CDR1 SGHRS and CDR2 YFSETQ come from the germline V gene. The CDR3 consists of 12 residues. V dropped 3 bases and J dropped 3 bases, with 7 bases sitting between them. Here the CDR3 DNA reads TGCGCCAGCAGCTGGGACCACTACGAGCAGTACTTC. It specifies CASSWDHYEQYF.

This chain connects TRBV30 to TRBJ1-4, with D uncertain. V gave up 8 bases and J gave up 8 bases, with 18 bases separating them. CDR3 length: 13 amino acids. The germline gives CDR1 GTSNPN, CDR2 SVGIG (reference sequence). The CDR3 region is CALMETGREKLFF. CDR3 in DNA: TGTGCCCTGATGGAGACGGGAAGGGAAAAACTGTTTTTT.

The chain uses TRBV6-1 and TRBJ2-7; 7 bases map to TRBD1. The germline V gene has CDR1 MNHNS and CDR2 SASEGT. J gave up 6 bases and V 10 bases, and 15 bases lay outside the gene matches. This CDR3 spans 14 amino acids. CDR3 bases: TGTGCCATCAGCCGGGACAGCCTTTGGAGCGAGCAGTACTTC. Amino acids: CAISRDSLWSEQYF.

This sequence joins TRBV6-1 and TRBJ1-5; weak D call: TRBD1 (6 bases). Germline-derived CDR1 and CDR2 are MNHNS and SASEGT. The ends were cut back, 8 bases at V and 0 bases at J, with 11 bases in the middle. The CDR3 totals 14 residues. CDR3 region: CASRTDYSNQPQHF. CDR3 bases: TGTGCCAGCCGGACAGATTATAGCAATCAGCCCCAGCATTTT.

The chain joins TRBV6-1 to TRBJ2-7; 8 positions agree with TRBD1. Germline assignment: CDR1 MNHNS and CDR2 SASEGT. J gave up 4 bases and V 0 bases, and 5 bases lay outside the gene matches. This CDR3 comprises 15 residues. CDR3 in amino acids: CASSEAKDRVYEQYF. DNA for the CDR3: TGTGCCAGCAGTGAAGCCAAGGACAGGGTTTACGAGCAGTACTTC.

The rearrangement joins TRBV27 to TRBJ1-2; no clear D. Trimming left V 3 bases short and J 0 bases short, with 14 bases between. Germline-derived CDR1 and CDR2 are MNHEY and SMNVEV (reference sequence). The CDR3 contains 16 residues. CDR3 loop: CASSFRGRATNYGYTF. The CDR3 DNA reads TGTGCCAGCAGTTTCCGTGGGCGGGCAACTAACTATGGCTACACCTTC.

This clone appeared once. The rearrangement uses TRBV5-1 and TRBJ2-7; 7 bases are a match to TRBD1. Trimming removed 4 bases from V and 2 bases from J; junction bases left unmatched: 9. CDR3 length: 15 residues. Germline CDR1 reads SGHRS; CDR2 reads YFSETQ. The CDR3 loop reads CASSPRQGTPYEQYF. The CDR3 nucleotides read TGCGCCAGCAGCCCTCGACAGGGTACCCCCTACGAGCAGTACTTC.

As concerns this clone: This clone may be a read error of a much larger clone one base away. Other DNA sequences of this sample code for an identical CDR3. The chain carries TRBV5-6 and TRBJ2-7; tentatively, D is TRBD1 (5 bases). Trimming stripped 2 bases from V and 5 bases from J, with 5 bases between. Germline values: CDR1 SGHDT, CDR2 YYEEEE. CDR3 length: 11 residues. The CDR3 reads CASSLGDEQYF. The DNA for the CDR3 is TGTGCCAGCAGCTTAGGGGACGAGCAGTACTTC.

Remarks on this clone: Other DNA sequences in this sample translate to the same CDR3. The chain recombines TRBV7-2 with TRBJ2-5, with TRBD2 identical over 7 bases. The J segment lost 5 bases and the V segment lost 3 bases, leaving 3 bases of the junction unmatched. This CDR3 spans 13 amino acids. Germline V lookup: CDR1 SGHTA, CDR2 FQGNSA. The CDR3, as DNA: TGTGCCAGCAGCTTGGGGGGAGGGGAGACCCAGTACTTC. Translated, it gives CASSLGGGETQYF. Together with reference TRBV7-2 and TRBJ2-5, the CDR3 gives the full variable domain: GAGVSQSPSNKVTEKGKDVELRCDPISGHTALYWYRQSLGQGLEFLIYFQGNSAPDKSGLPSDRFSAERTGGSVSTLTIQRTQQEDSAVYLCASSLGGGETQYFGPGTRLLVL.

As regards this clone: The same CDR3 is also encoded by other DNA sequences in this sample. CDR3 coding DNA: TGCGCCAGCAGCTTGGGCCCGTCCTATGGCTACACCTTC. Translated: CASSLGPSYGYTF. V is TRBV5-1 and J is TRBJ1-2; D uncertain. Trimming stripped 0 bases from V and 4 bases from J, with 7 bases between. Per germline, CDR1 SGHRS and CDR2 YFSETQ. The CDR3 consists of 13 residues.

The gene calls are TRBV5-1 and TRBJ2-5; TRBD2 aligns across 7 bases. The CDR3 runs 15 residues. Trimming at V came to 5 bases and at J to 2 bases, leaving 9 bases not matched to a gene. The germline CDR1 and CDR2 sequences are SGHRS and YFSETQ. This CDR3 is CASRAGTTSQETQYF. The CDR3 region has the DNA TGCGCCAGCAGGGCCGGGACTACAAGTCAAGAGACCCAGTACTTC.

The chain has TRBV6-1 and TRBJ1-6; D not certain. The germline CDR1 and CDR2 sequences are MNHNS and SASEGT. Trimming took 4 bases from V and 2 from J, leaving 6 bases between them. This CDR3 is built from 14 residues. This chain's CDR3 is CASSGRAYNSPLHF. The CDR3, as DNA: TGTGCCAGCAGTGGTAGGGCCTATAATTCACCCCTCCACTTT.

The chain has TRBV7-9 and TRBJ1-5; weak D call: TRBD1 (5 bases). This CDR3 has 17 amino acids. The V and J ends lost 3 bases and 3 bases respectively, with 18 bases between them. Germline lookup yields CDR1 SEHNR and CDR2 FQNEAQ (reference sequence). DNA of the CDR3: TGTGCCAGCAGCTTCGGGACTTTAGATTCAATCAATCAGCCCCAGCATTTT. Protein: CASSFGTLDSINQPQHF.

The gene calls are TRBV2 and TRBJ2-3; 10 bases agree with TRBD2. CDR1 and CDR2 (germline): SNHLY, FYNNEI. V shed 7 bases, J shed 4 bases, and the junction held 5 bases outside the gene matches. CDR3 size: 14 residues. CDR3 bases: TGTGCCAGCAATATAGCGGGAGGACCAGATACGCAGTATTTT. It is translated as CASNIAGGPDTQYF.

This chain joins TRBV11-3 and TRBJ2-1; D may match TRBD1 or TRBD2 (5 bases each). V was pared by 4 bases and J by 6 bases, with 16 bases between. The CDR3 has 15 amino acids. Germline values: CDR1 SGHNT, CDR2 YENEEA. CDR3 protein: CASSSGRSEGNEQFF. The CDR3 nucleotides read TGTGCCAGCAGCTCGGGGCGAAGTGAAGGCAATGAGCAGTTCTTC.

DNA of the CDR3: TGTGCCAGCAGTTACGCTATGGGACAGGTCCCGACCTTC. Amino acids: CASSYAMGQVPTF. This chain links TRBV6-5 with TRBJ1-2; TRBD1 matches at 8 bases. Germline CDR1 is MNHEY and CDR2 is SVGAGI. The CDR3 is made up of 13 amino acids. With V trimmed by 2 bases and J by 14 bases, 10 bases remained unmatched.

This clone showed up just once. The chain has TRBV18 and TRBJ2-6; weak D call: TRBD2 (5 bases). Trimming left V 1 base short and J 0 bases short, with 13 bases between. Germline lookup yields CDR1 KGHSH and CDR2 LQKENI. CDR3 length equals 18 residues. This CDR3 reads CASSPLEGSFSGANVLTF. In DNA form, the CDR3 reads TGTGCCAGCTCACCACTCGAGGGTTCCTTCTCTGGGGCCAACGTCCTGACTTTC.

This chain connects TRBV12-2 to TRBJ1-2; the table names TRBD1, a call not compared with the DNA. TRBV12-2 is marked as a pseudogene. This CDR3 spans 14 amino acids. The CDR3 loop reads CASRLTGRGYGYTF. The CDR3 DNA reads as TGTGCAAGTCGCCTAACAGGCAGGGGGTATGGCTACACCTTC.

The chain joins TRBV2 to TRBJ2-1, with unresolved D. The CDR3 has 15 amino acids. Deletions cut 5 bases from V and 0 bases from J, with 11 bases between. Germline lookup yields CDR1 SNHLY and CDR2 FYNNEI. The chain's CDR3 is CASSKGMSSYNEQFF. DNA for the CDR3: TGTGCCAGCAGTAAAGGTATGTCCTCCTACAATGAGCAGTTCTTC.